This T cell receptor beta chain was observed in a study of blood T cells in healthy people across ages. Primed by a sample-barcoded 5' primer and a J-beta primer mix, a second PCR proceeded for 7 to 11 cycles. TCRdb used MiXCR to reprocess the 5' RACE reads, holding one entry per CDR3 protein. The top ten hold 5% to 7% of the sample, which has about 1,400,000 distinct CDR3 sequences, around 59% seen once. Germline CDR1 and CDR2: MNHEY and SVGEGT. After removal of 6 bases from V and 6 bases from J, the junction contained 9 bases not matched to a gene. The CDR3 is 15 residues long. The sequencing input was blood. This sequence was found in a man younger than 35 in good health. The chain couples TRBV6-2 or TRBV6-3 to TRBJ2-3; 10 bases map to TRBD1. The chain's CDR3 is CASSIGQGGWDTQYF. CDR3 sequence (DNA): TGTGCCAGCAGCATTGGACAGGGGGGGTGGGATACGCAGTATTTT.